This T cell receptor beta chain originates from a study of OX40 agonist ivuxolimab in advanced cancers. The overall study: Males comprised approximately 84% of the group, whose mean age was approximately 60 years (range 23 to 79).

Clones were sequenced by immunoSEQ multiplex PCR, and TCRdb holds only the in-frame ones, with some missing. The table has approximately 84,000 clones, around 90% seen once. This sequence was found in an adult with an advanced solid tumor such as melanoma, head and neck, liver or kidney cancer. Sequenced here: CD4+ or CD8+ T cells sorted from blood, sampled in a trial of the OX40 agonist ivuxolimab.

The DNA for the CDR3 is TGCAGTGTAAAACCCCCACAGCCCCAGCATTTT. It translates to CSVKPPQPQHF. The genes are TRBV20-1 and TRBJ1-5; the D is unclear. V gave up 7 bases and J gave up 7 bases, with 11 bases separating them. The CDR3 contains 11 residues. Germline loops: CDR1 DFQATT, CDR2 SNEGSKA (reference sequence).